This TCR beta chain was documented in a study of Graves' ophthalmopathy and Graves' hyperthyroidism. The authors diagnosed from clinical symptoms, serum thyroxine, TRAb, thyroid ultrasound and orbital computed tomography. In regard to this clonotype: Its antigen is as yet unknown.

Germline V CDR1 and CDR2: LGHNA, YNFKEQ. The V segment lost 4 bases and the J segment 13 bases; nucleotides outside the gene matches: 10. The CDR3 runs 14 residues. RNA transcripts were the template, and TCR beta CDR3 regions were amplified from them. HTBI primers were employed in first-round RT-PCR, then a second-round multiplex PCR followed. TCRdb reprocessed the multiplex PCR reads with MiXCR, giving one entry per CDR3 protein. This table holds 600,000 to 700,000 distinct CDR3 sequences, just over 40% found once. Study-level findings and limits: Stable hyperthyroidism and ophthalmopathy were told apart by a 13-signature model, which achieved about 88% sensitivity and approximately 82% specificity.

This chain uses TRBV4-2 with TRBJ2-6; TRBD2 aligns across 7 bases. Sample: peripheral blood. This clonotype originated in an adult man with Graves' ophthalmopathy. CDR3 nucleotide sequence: TGTGCCAGCAGCCCGGCGGGATGGGGGGGGGTCCTGACTTTC. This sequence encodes CASSPAGWGGVLTF.